This T cell receptor (beta chain) was recorded in a study of siplizumab effects on memory and regulatory T cells. This CDR3 is built from 13 residues. V lost 0 bases and J lost 5, with 10 bases in between. Per the germline V gene, CDR1 is SQVTM and CDR2 is ANQGSEA. Whole-study findings and limits: Phenotypic classification as naive or memory proved unattainable for roughly 75-95% of proliferating CD4+ or CD8+ clones. In unstimulated cells, naive T cells appeared more diverse than memory T cells and seemed major alloresponse contributors. The authors mapped only a minor fraction of alloreactive clones to unstimulated subsets.

Clones were sequenced by immunoSEQ multiplex PCR, and TCRdb holds only the in-frame ones, with some missing. The sample yields around 100,000 clones, about 90% seen once. On this clone itself: Its antigen remains unknown.

The J gene is TRBJ1-1, the V gene TRBV29-1; no reliable D call. Input material: Tregs sorted from blood. This clonotype was obtained from a human donor in good health. The CDR3 is CSVEEQWGTEAFF. In DNA, the CDR3 is TGCAGCGTTGAAGAGCAATGGGGAACTGAAGCTTTCTTT.